This TCR beta chain emerged from a study of shared clonotypes between healthy human individuals. Assay execution proceeded at the deep level. Every subset had its genomic DNA shared out evenly among several immunoSEQ plates. Clones were read by immunoSEQ multiplex PCR, and TCRdb kept only the in-frame ones, dropping some. The table shows over 950,000 clones, with about 80% occurring only once. Germline loops: CDR1 MDHEN, CDR2 SYDVKM. Losses at the gene ends were 4 bases for V and 2 bases for J; bases not matched to a gene: 4. The CDR3 has 15 residues. This clone was seen a few times. This CDR3 is also generated by other DNA sequences in the sample.

The genes are TRBV28 and TRBJ2-7; TRBD1 matches 11 bases. Sequenced material: memory CD4+ T cells from PBMCs. Subset described: CD45RA-negative fraction. This TCR derives from a young man in good health. Some clones in this sample may be carry-over from other donors' samples. As DNA, the CDR3 is TGTGCCAGCAGTTCGCCGGGACAGGGGGCCTACGAGCAGTACTTC. Translated: CASSSPGQGAYEQYF.